The rows below give T cell receptor beta chains drawn from one sample of a study of T cell responses to AZD1222 COVID-19 vaccine. Repertoires were generated with immunoSEQ multiplex PCR, while TCRdb's copy carries only in-frame clones and drops some. The sample comprises fewer than 200,000 clones, about 91% of which are singletons, and roughly 10% rests with the top ten. Sequences were derived from peripheral blood, sampled 28 days after the second AZD1222 dose. The receptors derive from an adult who received the AZD1222 COVID-19 vaccine. CDR3s include the opening cysteine and the closing phenylalanine or tryptophan. Fields, in order: J gene, clone size, D gene, V gene, CDR3 DNA, CDR3 protein. D genes are given only for firm matches. Only part of the rows carry a size: once, few, many, or a class if the clone is expanded.

>TRBJ2-1|NA|TRBD2|TRBV6-5
TGTGCCAGCAGTAGAGCGGGGGGCACCTACAATGAGCAGTTCTTC
CASSRAGGTYNEQFF
>TRBJ2-3|NA|TRBD1|TRBV30
TGTGCCTGGAGTAAGGGCGGACAGGGGTCTGTTGGAACGCAGTATTTT
CAWSKGGQGSVGTQYF
>TRBJ2-2|NA|NA|TRBV9
TGTGCCAGCAGCGCCTTTTCGGGGGCCGGGGAGCTGTTTTTT
CASSAFSGAGELFF
>TRBJ2-7|NA|TRBD1|TRBV6-5
TGTGCCAGCAACCCGGACAGGAGTCCCTACGAGCAGTACTTC
CASNPDRSPYEQYF
>TRBJ2-7|once|NA|TRBV28
TGTGCCAGCAGTTCTACAGACAGAGAGTACGAGCAGTACTTC
CASSSTDREYEQYF
>TRBJ2-7|NA|TRBD1|TRBV11-3
TGTGCCAGCAGCCGTTACCGGGACAGGGTCTACGAGCAGTACTTC
CASSRYRDRVYEQYF
>TRBJ1-5|NA|NA|TRBV7-9
TGTGCCAGCAGCTTAGGGGGGATGGATCAGCCCCAGCATTTT
CASSLGGMDQPQHF
>TRBJ1-1|few|NA|TRBV24-1
TGTGCCGGCAGGGTGAACACTGAAGCTTTCTTT
CAGRVNTEAFF
>TRBJ1-1|NA|NA|TRBV7-3
TGTGCCAGCAGCTTAGGGGTAATGAACACTGAAGCTTTCTTT
CASSLGVMNTEAFF
>TRBJ2-7|NA|NA|TRBV7-9
TGTGCCAGCAGCTTAGTCTTGACGGTTGTTGGCAGAACCTACGAGCAGTACTTC
CASSLVLTVVGRTYEQYF
>TRBJ2-5|NA|TRBD2|TRBV11-2
TGTGCCAGCAGCTTACGACTAGCGGGGACCCAAGAGACCCAGTACTTC
CASSLRLAGTQETQYF
>TRBJ1-5|NA|NA|TRBV13
TGTGCCAGCAGCTTGGGACGGGGGCTCCAGCATTTT
CASSLGRGLQHF
>TRBJ2-1|NA|NA|TRBV6-5
TGTGCCAGCACTACCGAGGGGTCGAATGAGCAGTTCTTC
CASTTEGSNEQFF
>TRBJ1-5|NA|NA|TRBV5-6
TGTGCCAGCAGCTTGTTGGGGGCACAGCCCCAGCATTTT
CASSLLGAQPQHF
>TRBJ2-5|NA|NA|TRBV5-4
TGTGCCAGCAGCCGAGAGGTAATTCAAGAGACCCAGTACTTC
CASSREVIQETQYF
>TRBJ1-1|NA|NA|TRBV3-1/TRBV3-2
TGTGCCAGCAGCCAACACGGCGGAACCATGAACACTGAAGCTTTCTTT
CASSQHGGTMNTEAFF
>TRBJ1-2|NA|NA|TRBV19
TGTGCCAGTAGAGAGACAGTCCTCTATGGCTACACCTTC
CASRETVLYGYTF
>TRBJ1-6|NA|NA|TRBV27
TGTGCCAGCAGGCCCCGACTTGCCGTGCCCTCACCCCTCCACTTT
CASRPRLAVPSPLHF
>TRBJ2-2|NA|TRBD1|TRBV7-9
TGTGCCAGCAGCTTAACAGGGGGGACGAACACCGGGGAGCTGTTTTTT
CASSLTGGTNTGELFF
>TRBJ1-2|NA|NA|TRBV5-1
TGCGCCAGCAGCTTGGAATTTGGGGGAGCAGGCGGCTACACCTTC
CASSLEFGGAGGYTF
>TRBJ1-2|NA|NA|TRBV6-5
TGTGCCAGCAACGGGGGCGACGGCTACACCTTC
CASNGGDGYTF
>TRBJ1-1|NA|NA|TRBV5-8
TGTGCCAGCAGGGTGCTCAGCCAGGGAGACCTTGAAGCTTTCTTT
CASRVLSQGDLEAFF
>TRBJ1-5|NA|NA|TRBV3-1/TRBV3-2
TGTGCCAGCAGCCAAGGGCGGGAGCAGCTACACAAGCCCCAGCATTTT
CASSQGREQLHKPQHF
>TRBJ1-4|once|NA|TRBV5-4
TGTGCCAGCAGCTTGGGGTCAAATAATGAAAAACTGTTTTTT
CASSLGSNNEKLFF
>TRBJ2-3|once|NA|TRBV11-3
TGTGCCAGCAGCGCGAGAGGGACCGGTAGATCTGGCACAGATACGCAGTATTTT
CASSARGTGRSGTDTQYF
>TRBJ1-4|NA|TRBD1|TRBV27
TGTGCCAGCAGGTCCGGGACAGATAATGAAAAACTGTTTTTT
CASRSGTDNEKLFF
>TRBJ2-1|once|NA|TRBV2
TGTGCCAGCAGGAGGACACTGCAGGGTGAGCAGTTCTTC
CASRRTLQGEQFF
>TRBJ1-2|NA|NA|TRBV19
TGTGCCAGTAGTACCCTGTTGCAGGGTTCGTATGGCTACACCTTC
CASSTLLQGSYGYTF
>TRBJ2-1|NA|TRBD2|TRBV5-6
TGTGCCAGCAGCTTGGCGGCTAGCGGGGGGTCTTTCTTC
CASSLAASGGSFF
>TRBJ1-2|once|TRBD1|TRBV7-9
TGTGCCAGCAGCTTAGAACCTCAGGGGGCGATCTATGGCTACACCTTC
CASSLEPQGAIYGYTF
>TRBJ2-1|once|NA|TRBV4-2
TGTGCCAGCAGCCAAGTATCAACGGAACCCTACAATGAGCAGTTCTTC
CASSQVSTEPYNEQFF
>TRBJ1-5|NA|NA|TRBV28
TGTGCCAGCAGTTTACCCAGGGGAACGGGCCAGCCCCAGCATTTT
CASSLPRGTGQPQHF
>TRBJ1-1|NA|NA|TRBV28
TGTGCCAGCAGTTTAGCAGCTTTGAACACTGAAGCTTTCTTT
CASSLAALNTEAFF
>TRBJ2-5|NA|NA|TRBV6-5
TGTGCCAGCAGTTCTCGGGCCGGGATAGGAGAGACCCAGTACTTC
CASSSRAGIGETQYF
>TRBJ1-2|NA|TRBD1|TRBV19
TGTGCCAGTAGGACCCTAGACAGGGAATATGGCTACACCTTC
CASRTLDREYGYTF